This TCR beta chain was recovered during a study of T cells in narcolepsy. Data came from immunoSEQ multiplex PCR; TCRdb stores just in-frame clones and leaves some out. The sample lists about 20,000 clones, around 83% seen once, with more than 1.5% in the top ten. This CDR3 spans 13 amino acids. V gave up 7 bases and J gave up 4 bases; unmatched junction bases: 2. The germline V gene encodes CDR1 LNHDA and CDR2 SQIVND (reference sequence). The genes are TRBV19 and TRBJ1-5; 9 nucleotides match TRBD1. The TCR originated in a human donor in good health. The sequenced material came from memory (CD45RA-) CD4+ T cells from blood. CDR3 sequence: CASTGQGNQPQHF. Written as DNA, the CDR3 is TGTGCCAGTACCGGACAGGGGAATCAGCCCCAGCATTTT.